One and the same sample provided the 9 T cell receptor beta chains below, sequenced in a study of beta chain features in type 1 diabetes. The investigators reverse transcribed all of the isolated RNA, so they sequenced expressed TCRB transcripts. Profiling relied on immunoSEQ multiplex PCR, and the TCRdb table lists in-frame clones only, not all of them. The data hold about 620,000 clones, with less than 20% observed a single time. The sample comprised naive CD4+ T cells from blood. Receptor source: a young man in good health.

The chain is built from TRBV15 and TRBJ1-3; a weak D match, TRBD1 (6 bases). This CDR3 region has 13 residues. Germline lookup yields CDR1 LNHNV and CDR2 YYDKDF (reference sequence). Trimming took 6 bases from V and 4 from J, leaving 10 bases between them. CDR3 loop: CATRQGGGNTIYF. The CDR3 DNA reads TGTGCCACCAGACAGGGTGGGGGAAACACCATATATTTT.

The gene calls are TRBV27 and TRBJ2-5, with 9 bases aligning to TRBD2. This CDR3 is 15 amino acids long. V was clipped by 5 bases and J by 1 base; unmatched bases: 5. Germline-derived CDR1 and CDR2 are MNHEY and SMNVEV (reference sequence). CDR3 protein: CASSPLAGSQETQYF. CDR3 bases: TGTGCCAGCAGTCCGCTAGCGGGGAGCCAAGAGACCCAGTACTTC.

The chain recombines TRBV7-9 with TRBJ1-2; 7 bases are shared with TRBD1. This CDR3 has 12 residues. Trimming at V came to 1 base and at J to 7 bases, leaving 0 bases not matched to a gene. CDR1 and CDR2 from the germline V gene are SEHNR and FQNEAQ (reference sequence). Here the CDR3 reads CASSLDRGGYTF. CDR3 sequence (DNA): TGTGCCAGCAGCTTAGACAGGGGTGGCTACACCTTC.

This clone appeared a few times. V usage is TRBV7-2 and J usage is TRBJ1-4; D is undetermined. CDR3 length equals 16 residues. Germline CDR1 is SGHTA and CDR2 is FQGNSA. With 5 bases removed from V and 5 bases from J, the gap between germline ends came to 18 bases. The chain's CDR3 is CASSPQSQAWNEKLFF. Here the CDR3 DNA reads TGTGCCAGCAGCCCCCAGTCTCAGGCGTGGAATGAAAAACTGTTTTTT.

This clone was counted between two and nine times. The V call is TRBV7-2, the J call TRBJ2-7; 10 bases map to TRBD2. The CDR3 totals 15 residues. V lost 5 bases and J lost 5; bases outside the gene matches: 9. CDR1 SGHTA and CDR2 FQGNSA come from the germline V gene. CDR3 nucleotide sequence: TGTGCCAGCAGCAACTTCAGCGGGAGGGCTCACGAGCAGTACTTC. It encodes CASSNFSGRAHEQYF.

There are a few counts of this clone. This chain joins TRBV19 and TRBJ1-1; weak D call: TRBD1 (6 bases). The CDR3 totals 11 residues. V lost 3 bases and J lost 8, with 7 bases in between. CDR1 is LNHDA, CDR2 SQIVND, per germline (reference sequence). CDR3 in amino acids: CASSMGTEAFF. CDR3 bases: TGTGCCAGTAGTATGGGGACAGAAGCTTTCTTT.

This clone showed up just a few times. The chain employs TRBV18 and TRBJ1-1; D perhaps matches TRBD1 (5 bases). V lost 6 bases, J lost 3 bases, and 11 bases lay in between. CDR1 and CDR2 (germline): KGHSH, LQKENI. The CDR3 contains 13 residues. CDR3 coding DNA: TGTGCCAGCTCGATCGGGGCTTACACTGAAGCTTTCTTT. Residues: CASSIGAYTEAFF.

V is TRBV5-1 and J is TRBJ2-7, with D uncertain. Germline CDR1 SGHRS, CDR2 YFSETQ. The germline V and J ends were trimmed by 0 bases and 2 bases, with 12 bases remaining between them. The CDR3 spans 15 residues. CDR3 DNA: TGCGCCAGCAGCTTGGCCTGGCAGCCAACCTACGAGCAGTACTTC. It translates to CASSLAWQPTYEQYF.

This clone was seen only a few times. The genes are TRBV19 and TRBJ2-1; the match to TRBD2 covers 11 bases. The length of the CDR3 is 16 residues. Germline V gene sequence: CDR1 LNHDA, CDR2 SQIVND (reference sequence). V was pared by 4 bases and J by 9 bases, with 11 bases of the junction left unmatched. The CDR3 reads CASSKTSGSRRGEQFF. The CDR3 DNA is TGTGCCAGTAGTAAAACTAGCGGGAGCCGAAGAGGTGAGCAGTTCTTC.